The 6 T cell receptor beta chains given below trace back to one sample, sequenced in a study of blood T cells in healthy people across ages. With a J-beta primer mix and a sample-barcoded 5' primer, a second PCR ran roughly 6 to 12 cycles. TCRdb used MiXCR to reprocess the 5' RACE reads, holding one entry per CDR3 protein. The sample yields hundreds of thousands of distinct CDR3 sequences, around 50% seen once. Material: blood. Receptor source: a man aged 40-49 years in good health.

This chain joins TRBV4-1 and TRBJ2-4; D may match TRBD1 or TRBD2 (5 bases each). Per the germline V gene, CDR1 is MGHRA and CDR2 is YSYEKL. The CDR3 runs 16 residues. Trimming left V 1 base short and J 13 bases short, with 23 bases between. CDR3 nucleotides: TGCGCCAGCAGCCAAGTGGGTAGGGACCCCGCTAAAGAGCAGTACTTC. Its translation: CASSQVGRDPAKEQYF.

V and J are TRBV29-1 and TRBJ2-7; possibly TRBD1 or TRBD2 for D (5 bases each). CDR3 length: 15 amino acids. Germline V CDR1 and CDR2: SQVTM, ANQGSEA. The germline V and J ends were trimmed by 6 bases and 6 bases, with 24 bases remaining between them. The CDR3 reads CSVGLGGGQDREQYF. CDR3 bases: TGCAGCGTGGGTTTGGGTGGGGGTCAGGATCGCGAGCAGTACTTC.

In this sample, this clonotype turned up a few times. In DNA form, the CDR3 reads TGTGCCAGCAGCGGGACTAACTATGGGAAAGAGACCCAGTACTTC. It encodes CASSGTNYGKETQYF. V gene TRBV28 combines with J gene TRBJ2-5; 7 bases agree with TRBD2. CDR1 is MDHEN, CDR2 SYDVKM, per germline. V lost 6 bases, J lost 3 bases, and 10 bases stayed unmatched. The length of the CDR3 is 15 residues.

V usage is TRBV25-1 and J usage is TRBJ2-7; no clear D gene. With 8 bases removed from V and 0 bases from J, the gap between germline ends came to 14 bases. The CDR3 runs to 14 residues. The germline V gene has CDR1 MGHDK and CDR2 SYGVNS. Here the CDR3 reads CASRPDGHSYEQYF. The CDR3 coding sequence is TGTGCCAGCCGACCAGACGGGCACTCCTACGAGCAGTACTTC.

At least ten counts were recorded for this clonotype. The CDR3 DNA reads TGTGCCAGCAGCGTCGACGGAAGGACTAGCGGGAGTGAGTTCTTC. This translates into CASSVDGRTSGSEFF. This chain joins TRBV9 and TRBJ2-1, with 13 bases lining up with TRBD2. The V gene end was trimmed by 2 bases and the J gene end by 14 bases; junction bases not matched to a gene: 10. Germline V CDR1 and CDR2: SGDLS, YYNGEE. This CDR3 is built from 15 residues.

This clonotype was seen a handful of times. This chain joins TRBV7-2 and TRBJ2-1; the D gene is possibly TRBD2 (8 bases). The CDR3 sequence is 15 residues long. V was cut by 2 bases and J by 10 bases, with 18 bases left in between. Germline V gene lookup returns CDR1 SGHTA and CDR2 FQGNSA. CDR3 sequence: CASSLIREGAGEQFF. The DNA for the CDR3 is TGTGCCAGCAGCTTAATCCGGGAGGGGGCAGGGGAGCAGTTCTTC. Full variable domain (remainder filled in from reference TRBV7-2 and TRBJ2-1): GAGVSQSPSNKVTEKGKDVELRCDPISGHTALYWYRQSLGQGLEFLIYFQGNSAPDKSGLPSDRFSAERTGGSVSTLTIQRTQQEDSAVYLCASSLIREGAGEQFFGPGTRLTVL.